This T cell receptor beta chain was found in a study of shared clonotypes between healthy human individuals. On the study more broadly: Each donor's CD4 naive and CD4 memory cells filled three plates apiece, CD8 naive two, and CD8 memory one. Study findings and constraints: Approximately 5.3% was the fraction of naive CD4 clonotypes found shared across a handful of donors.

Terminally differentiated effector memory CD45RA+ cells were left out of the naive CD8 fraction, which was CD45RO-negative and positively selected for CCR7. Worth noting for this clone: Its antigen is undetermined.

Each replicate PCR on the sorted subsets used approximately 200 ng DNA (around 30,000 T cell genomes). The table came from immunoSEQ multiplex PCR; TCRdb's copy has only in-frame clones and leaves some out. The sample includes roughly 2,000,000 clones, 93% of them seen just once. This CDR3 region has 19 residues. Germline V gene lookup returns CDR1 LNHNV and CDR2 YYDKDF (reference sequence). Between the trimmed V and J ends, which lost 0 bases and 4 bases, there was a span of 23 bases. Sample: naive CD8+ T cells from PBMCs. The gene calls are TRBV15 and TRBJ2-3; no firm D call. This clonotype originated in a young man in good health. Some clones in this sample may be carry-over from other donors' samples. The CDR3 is CATSREGLVFDTVADTQYF. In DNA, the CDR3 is TGTGCCACCAGCAGAGAGGGTCTCGTTTTTGACACGGTAGCAGATACGCAGTATTTT.